This T cell receptor (delta chain) is from a study of gamma-delta chains in newborns, infants, children. Across the whole study: Polyclonal expansion of innate γδ T cells after birth follows microbial exposure.

TCRdb reprocessed the reads using CATT. The sample carries about 3,800 delta-chain clones, under 2.5% recorded once. To note about this clone: The junction departs from germline at one end; a sequencing error may be responsible.

Germline values: CDR1 GEAIGNYY, CDR2 EKD. There are 15 residues in the CDR3. This TCR came from a child who was a newborn, infant or young child, either healthy, febrile or measles-vaccinated (not recorded which). Sequencing input: blood. This chain uses TRDV2 with TRDJ1; 10 nucleotides agree with TRDD3. The CDR3 DNA reads TGTGCCTGTGGCACCGTGGGGGATACAACCGATAAACTCATCTTT. Protein product: CACGTVGDTTDKLIF.